The 9 T cell receptor beta chains presented below share a single source sample, sequenced in a study of metastatic and nonmetastatic thyroid tumors. Thyroid surgery was preceded by no treatment in any patient. Using MiXCR, TCRdb re-called clones from the PCR reads. The table has approximately 37,000 clones, 20% to 25% seen once. Sequences were obtained from tumor tissue. Receptors were obtained from a male donor with papillary thyroid cancer or a benign thyroid nodule (not recorded which). Some clones in this sample may be carry-over from other donors' samples.

This clone was recorded a few times. V gene TRBV28 combines with J gene TRBJ2-7; 7 bases align to TRBD1. Germline V gives CDR1 MDHEN, CDR2 SYDVKM. This CDR3 comprises 14 residues. V lost 7 bases and J lost 10; bases outside the gene matches: 16. CDR3 loop: CASNSHSTGRDQYF. The CDR3 DNA reads TGTGCCAGCAACTCTCACTCGACAGGGCGAGATCAGTACTTC.

Ten or more counts support this clone. The chain couples TRBV6-2 or TRBV6-3 to TRBJ2-7, with D unclear. This CDR3 region has 12 residues. The V end lost 7 bases, the J end lost 3 bases, and 10 bases lay between the germline ends. Germline V gene data show CDR1 as MNHEY and CDR2 as SVGEGT. This CDR3 is CASTNALYEQYF. In nucleotides, the CDR3 is TGTGCCAGCACCAATGCTCTCTACGAGCAGTACTTC.

The V call is TRBV7-8, the J call TRBJ1-1, with D possibly matching TRBD1 (5 bases). Deletions cut 4 bases from V and 4 bases from J, with 19 bases between. The CDR3 extends over 16 amino acids. Germline assignment: CDR1 SGHVS and CDR2 FQNEAQ. The CDR3 here is CASSSQDYSGGTEAFF. CDR3 DNA sequence: TGTGCCAGCAGCTCCCAGGATTACTCTGGGGGCACTGAAGCTTTCTTT.

This clone appeared many times. The chain employs TRBV5-4 and TRBJ2-3; tentatively, D is TRBD2 (6 bases). The CDR3 covers 13 residues. Germline lookup yields CDR1 SGHNT and CDR2 YYREEE (reference sequence). V dropped 5 bases and J dropped 0 bases, with 7 bases sitting between them. This chain's CDR3 is CASRSGSTDTQYF. The CDR3 DNA follows: TGTGCCAGCAGAAGCGGGAGCACAGATACGCAGTATTTT.

This clone was observed many times. The chain is built from TRBV28 and TRBJ1-1, with TRBD1 identical over 7 bases. V was pared by 11 bases and J by 0 bases, with 6 bases of the junction left unmatched. The CDR3 runs 13 residues. CDR1 MDHEN and CDR2 SYDVKM come from the germline V gene. In DNA, the CDR3 is TGTGCCGTCCAGGGGGTGTTGAACACTGAAGCTTTCTTT. Translating gives CAVQGVLNTEAFF.

This clone was observed a handful of times. Sequence at one end of the junction differs from germline and may be a read error. The V gene is TRBV6-4, the J gene TRBJ2-2, with D tentatively TRBD2 (5 bases). The length of the CDR3 is 12 residues. Germline-derived CDR1 and CDR2 are MRHNA and SNTAGT. CDR3 in amino acids: CASWSETGEQFF. The CDR3 nucleotides read TGTGCCAGCTGGAGTGAGACCGGGGAGCAGTTTTTT.

This chain joins TRBV20-1 and TRBJ1-5; no definite D call. Germline V gene sequence: CDR1 DFQATT, CDR2 SNEGSKA (reference sequence). With 3 bases removed from V and 7 bases from J, the gap between germline ends came to 16 bases. CDR3 length: 14 amino acids. The CDR3, as DNA: TGCAGTGCTAGTGGATCCCTCCTGGGGCAGCCCCAGCATTTT. Translating it yields CSASGSLLGQPQHF.

This clone was detected ten times or more. This chain connects TRBV7-2 to TRBJ2-7; maybe TRBD2 (6 bases). The CDR3 is made up of 16 amino acids. Trimming cost V 5 bases and J 2 bases, with 19 bases left between them. Germline-derived CDR1 and CDR2 are SGHTA and FQGNSA. CDR3 sequence reads: CASSVRSVGGTYEQYF. DNA of the CDR3: TGTGCCAGCAGCGTTAGGAGTGTTGGGGGGACCTACGAGCAGTACTTC. The whole variable domain, remainder taken from reference TRBV7-2 and TRBJ2-7, is GAGVSQSPSNKVTEKGKDVELRCDPISGHTALYWYRQSLGQGLEFLIYFQGNSAPDKSGLPSDRFSAERTGGSVSTLTIQRTQQEDSAVYLCASSVRSVGGTYEQYFGPGTRLTVT.

The sample holds many counts of this clone. The CDR3 here is CASSPKDEPNEKLFF. CDR3 in DNA: TGTGCCAGCTCACCTAAGGACGAACCGAATGAAAAACTGTTTTTT. V gene TRBV18 combines with J gene TRBJ1-4; unclear D gene. V gave up 3 bases and J gave up 5 bases, with 13 bases separating them. Germline assignment: CDR1 KGHSH and CDR2 LQKENI. This CDR3 region has 15 residues.